This entry lists 3 T cell receptor beta chains sequenced from one sample in a study of blood T cell repertoires in COVID-19. TCRdb's copy holds only in-frame clones and misses some; the assay was immunoSEQ multiplex PCR. The sample lists approximately 450,000 clones; 85% to 90% were seen once. Specimen: PBMCs or T cells enriched from blood (not recorded which). These TCRs come from a man aged 25 to 45 who had recovered from COVID-19.

The rearrangement uses TRBV18 and TRBJ2-4, with D possibly TRBD1 on 5 matching bases. V gave up 4 bases and J gave up 0 bases, with 10 bases separating them. Germline CDR1 KGHSH, CDR2 LQKENI. The CDR3 is 15 residues long. Here the CDR3 DNA reads TGTGCCAGCTCACTAGGACACAAAGCCAAAAACATTCAGTACTTC. The encoded protein is CASSLGHKAKNIQYF.

A word on this clone: Other DNA sequences in the same sample also yield this CDR3. The chain uses TRBV4-1 and TRBJ2-3; a possible D gene is TRBD1 (5 bases). The CDR3 runs 15 residues. Germline loops: CDR1 MGHRA, CDR2 YSYEKL. V was cut by 2 bases and J by 0 bases, with 9 bases left in between. The CDR3 loop reads CASSQRSGSTDTQYF. DNA for the CDR3: TGCGCCAGCAGCCAAAGATCAGGGAGCACAGATACGCAGTATTTT.

This sequence joins TRBV7-9 and TRBJ2-2; perhaps TRBD1 as D (5 bases). Looked up from germline, CDR1 is SEHNR and CDR2 is FQNEAQ (reference sequence). CDR3 length equals 16 residues. Between the trimmed V and J ends, which lost 5 bases and 5 bases, there was a span of 18 bases. For the CDR3, the DNA is TGTGCCAGCAGCCGGAAGTTGGGGCAGTTAACCGGGGAGCTGTTTTTT. Translating gives CASSRKLGQLTGELFF.